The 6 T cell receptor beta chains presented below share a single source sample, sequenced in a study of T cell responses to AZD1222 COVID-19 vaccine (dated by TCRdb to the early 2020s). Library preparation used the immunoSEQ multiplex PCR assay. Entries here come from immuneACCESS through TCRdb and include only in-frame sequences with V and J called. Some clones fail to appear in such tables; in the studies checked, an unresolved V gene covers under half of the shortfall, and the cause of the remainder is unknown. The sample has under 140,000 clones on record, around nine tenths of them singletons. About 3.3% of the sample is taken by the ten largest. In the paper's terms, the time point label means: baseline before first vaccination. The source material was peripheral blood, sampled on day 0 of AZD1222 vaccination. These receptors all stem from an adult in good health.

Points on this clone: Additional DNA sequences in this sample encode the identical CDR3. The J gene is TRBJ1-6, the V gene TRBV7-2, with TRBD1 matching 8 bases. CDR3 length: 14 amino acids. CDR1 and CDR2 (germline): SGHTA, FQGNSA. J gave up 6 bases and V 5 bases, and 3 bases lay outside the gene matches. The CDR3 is CASSLQGGNSPLHF. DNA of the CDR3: TGTGCCAGCAGCCTACAGGGGGGTAATTCACCCCTCCACTTT.

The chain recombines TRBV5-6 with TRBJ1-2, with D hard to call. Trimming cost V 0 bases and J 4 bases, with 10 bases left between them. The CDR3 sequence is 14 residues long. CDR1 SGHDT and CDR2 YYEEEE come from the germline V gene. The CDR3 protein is CASSLVIPTYGYTF. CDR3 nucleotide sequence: TGTGCCAGCAGCTTGGTGATACCTACCTATGGCTACACCTTC.

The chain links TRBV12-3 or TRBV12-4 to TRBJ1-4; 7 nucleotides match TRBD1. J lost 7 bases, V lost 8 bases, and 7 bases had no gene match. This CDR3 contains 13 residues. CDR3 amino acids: CASSGGAAEKLFF. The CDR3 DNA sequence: TGTGCCAGCTCAGGGGGGGCAGCTGAAAAACTGTTTTTT.

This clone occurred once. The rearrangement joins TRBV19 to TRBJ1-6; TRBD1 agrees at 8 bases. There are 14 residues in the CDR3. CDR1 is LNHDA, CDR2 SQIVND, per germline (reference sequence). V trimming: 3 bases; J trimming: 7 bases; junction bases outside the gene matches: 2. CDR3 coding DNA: TGTGCCAGTAGTATGACAGGGGCCAATTCACCCCTCCACTTT. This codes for CASSMTGANSPLHF.

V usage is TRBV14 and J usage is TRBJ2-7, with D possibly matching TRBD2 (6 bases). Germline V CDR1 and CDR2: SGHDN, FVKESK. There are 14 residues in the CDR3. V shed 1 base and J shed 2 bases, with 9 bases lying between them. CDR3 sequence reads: CASSQVGGTYEQYF. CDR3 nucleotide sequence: TGTGCCAGCAGCCAAGTTGGCGGGACCTACGAGCAGTACTTC.

DNA of the CDR3: TGTGCCAGCAGCCAACAGACTCGAGAAAAACTGTTTTTT. This gives the protein CASSQQTREKLFF. This sequence joins TRBV3-1 (or the pseudogene TRBV3-2) and TRBJ1-4; D gene unclear. Germline values: CDR1 LGHDT, CDR2 YNNKEL (reference sequence). Between the trimmed V and J ends, which lost 2 bases and 8 bases, there was a span of 9 bases. The CDR3 covers 13 residues.